This T cell receptor beta chain was found in a study of blood T cells in healthy people across ages. This clonotype was recorded only once. Between the trimmed V and J ends, which lost 2 bases and 4 bases, there was a span of 12 bases. Germline CDR1 SNHLY, CDR2 FYNNEI. The CDR3 is 15 residues long. Next came a second PCR, run for about 7 to 12 cycles, which used a sample-barcoded 5' primer along with a J-beta primer mix. TCRdb used MiXCR to reprocess the 5' RACE reads, holding one entry per CDR3 protein. The sample contains 980,000 or so distinct CDR3 sequences, roughly 52% of which appear only once. Sequenced: blood. The source is a man aged 25-45 years in good health. This chain connects TRBV2 to TRBJ1-3; D call uncertain. This CDR3 reads CASSELNSRGNTIYF. CDR3 in DNA: TGTGCCAGCAGTGAACTGAATTCGCGAGGAAACACCATATATTTT.